This T cell receptor (beta chain) comes out of a study of blood T cell repertoires in COVID-19. Looking at the study overall: The study drew acute and convalescent COVID-19 samples from the United States, Italy and Spain.

In the authors' methods: The authors estimated nucleated cell counts from reference gene primer amplification. Method: immunoSEQ multiplex PCR; TCRdb's copy keeps in-frame clones and lacks some. The DNA gave D and trimming, while V, J and clone size come from that table. The table lists almost 250,000 clones, 86% of them singletons. The germline CDR1 and CDR2 sequences are KGHSH and LQKENI. V was clipped by 6 bases and J by 0 bases, with 12 bases between them. This CDR3 comprises 15 residues. This TCR derives from a woman of 80 years or more with COVID-19, enrolled during active disease. Material for sequencing was peripheral blood. This chain uses TRBV18 with TRBJ1-3, with D unclear. The CDR3 region is CASSYQEHSGNTIYF. In DNA, the CDR3 is TGTGCCAGCTCGTATCAGGAACACTCTGGAAACACCATATATTTT.